This passage covers 3 T cell receptor beta chains from one sample sequenced in a study of T cell responses to AZD1222 COVID-19 vaccine. Clones were read by immunoSEQ multiplex PCR, and TCRdb kept only the in-frame ones, dropping some. The sample has around 100,000 clones, around 85% seen once. This specimen consisted of peripheral blood, obtained 28 days after the second AZD1222 dose. These receptors all come from an adult who received the AZD1222 COVID-19 vaccine.

The rearrangement links TRBV9 to TRBJ2-2; 8 bases agree with TRBD2. V lost 2 bases and J lost 4; bases outside the gene matches: 10. Per the germline V gene, CDR1 is SGDLS and CDR2 is YYNGEE. The CDR3 loop spans 17 amino acids. The CDR3 coding sequence is TGTGCCAGCAGCGTGGGTAGTACCGGGACTAGCACCGGGGAGCTGTTTTTT. It encodes CASSVGSTGTSTGELFF.

The chain is built from TRBV2 and TRBJ1-2, with 10 bases identical to TRBD1. Trimming took 2 bases from V and 6 from J; bases not matched to a gene: 9. The germline gives CDR1 SNHLY, CDR2 FYNNEI. There are 16 residues in the CDR3. This chain's CDR3 is CASSERWGQGMHGYTF. The CDR3 DNA is TGTGCCAGCAGTGAAAGGTGGGGACAGGGGATGCATGGCTACACCTTC.

For the CDR3, the DNA is TGTGCCAGCAGCTTAGGTTTCACCCGGATCTCTGGAAACACCATATATTTT. It translates to CASSLGFTRISGNTIYF. The chain carries TRBV7-9 and TRBJ1-3; unclear D gene. The CDR3 contains 17 residues. Trimming left V 1 base short and J 0 bases short, with 13 bases between. Germline V CDR1 and CDR2: SEHNR, FQNEAQ (reference sequence).